The entry below describes one T cell receptor (beta chain). Its antigen is not yet known. Base qualities were left out, and no much larger clone turns up one base away. The CDR3, from cysteine to phenylalanine, totals 15 residues. Here the CDR3 DNA is all that survives: 45 bases in frame from base 1. V loses 2 bases of germline sequence and J loses 9 bases, and the interval between the two ends is 17 bases. The method behind the library was PCR. Reads for this sample came from an Illumina HiSeq 2500. TCR libraries were prepared with molecular barcoding, using unique molecular identifiers to normalize TCRbeta repertoire quantification. In TCRdb, the public reads were trimmed at Q25 with fastp and aligned with MiXCR, with productive beta chains retained. Entries that share a CDR3 protein sequence are merged under the most common genes and DNA. Present in this sample are about 980,000 distinct CDR3 sequences, roughly 29% of which were seen just once. The ten largest clonotypes hold roughly 31% of the sample.

The sample belongs to a study of T-cell reconstitution after alpha-beta-depleted transplantation in children (dated by TCRdb to the mid-2010s). Background on the whole study: The study quantitatively tracked T-cell immune reconstitution after TCRalphabeta/CD19-depleted allogeneic hematopoietic cell transplantation in children using TCR repertoire profiling.

On the study overall, not on this receptor specifically: About two months after transplant, the apparently early recovery of alphabetaT-cell counts reportedly depended on just several hundred clones that had expanded rapidly and came from non-depleted graft cells. The high TCRbeta diversity at day 60 in some patients was ascribed to recipient T cells and intrathymic progenitors that had survived conditioning. The frequencies of hyperexpanded clones fell over the following months, and after one year, T-cell counts and TCRbeta diversity were mostly attributed to newly produced T cells.

This specimen's treatment or condition label, interpreted: allogeneic hematopoietic cell transplantation with graft depleted of TCRalphabeta T cells and CD19 B cells. Transplant recipients were children who received TCRalphabeta/CD19-depleted allogeneic hematopoietic cell grafts. The TCR sequence derives from a boy under three years old who had a stem cell transplant for SCID, so the T cells may come from the graft donor. The chain links TRBV12-3 or TRBV12-4 with TRBJ2-1; the D region is possibly TRBD1 or TRBD2, each matching across 7 bases. Specimen: PBMCs, mostly from graft donor cells, collected 360 days after TCRalphabeta/CD19-depleted stem cell transplant. In nucleotide form, the sequence is TGTGCCAGCAGTTTAAGGGGTACAGGGGAGGGTGAGCAGTTCTTC. This codes for CASSLRGTGEGEQFF.